These 27 T cell receptor beta chains came from one sample sequenced in a study of T cells in localized non-small cell lung cancer. Measured with immunoSEQ multiplex PCR; TCRdb has only the in-frame clones, and not every one. The sample records some 51,000 clones, roughly 85% being singletons. The material sequenced was peripheral blood, taken before any cancer treatment. The receptors originated from a woman aged 40-70 years with stage I lung adenocarcinoma.

This clone has a handful of counts. In the same sample, other DNA sequences code for this CDR3. The rearrangement links TRBV5-6 to TRBJ2-1; 7 bases align to TRBD1. Germline values: CDR1 SGHDT, CDR2 YYEEEE. V dropped 3 bases and J dropped 9; count of bases not matched to a gene: 12. The length of the CDR3 is 15 residues. The CDR3 nucleotides are TGTGCCAGCAGCTCTCCATGGACAGGTTTCGGTGAGCAGTTCTTC. The encoded protein is CASSSPWTGFGEQFF.

V and J are TRBV4-1 and TRBJ2-3, with D unclear. Germline V gene data show CDR1 as MGHRA and CDR2 as YSYEKL. CDR3 length: 16 residues. V lost 0 bases and J lost 8, with 18 bases in between. The CDR3, as DNA: TGCGCCAGCAGCCAAGATGAGGCGCGGAGCCGCTCTACGCAGTATTTT. Translating it yields CASSQDEARSRSTQYF.

The DNA for the CDR3 is TGTGCCAGCAGCTTAGGGCTAGGGAGCGGGGGGGCCGCGGCCCAGTACTTC. It encodes CASSLGLGSGGAAAQYF. The chain recombines TRBV7-2 with TRBJ2-5; 10 bases align to TRBD2. The CDR3 extends over 17 amino acids. Germline CDR1 and CDR2: SGHTA and FQGNSA. The J segment lost 9 bases and the V segment lost 1 base, leaving 14 bases of the junction unmatched.

This rearrangement joins TRBV30 to TRBJ2-2, with TRBD1 as a possible D gene (5 bases). Trimming took off 3 bases at V and 2 bases at J, with 10 bases between the two ends. Germline CDR1 GTSNPN, CDR2 SVGIG (reference sequence). The CDR3 covers 14 residues. In DNA, the CDR3 is TGTGCCTGGAGATTCGGACAAAACACCGGGGAGCTGTTTTTT. This translates into CAWRFGQNTGELFF.

This chain uses TRBV7-9 with TRBJ1-1, with TRBD1 identical over 8 bases. Unmatched junction bases numbered 5, after V lost 5 bases and J lost 3 bases. CDR1 is SEHNR, CDR2 FQNEAQ, per germline (reference sequence). This CDR3 spans 14 amino acids. In nucleotides, the CDR3 is TGTGCCAGCAGCCCCGGGACAGGCCACACTGAAGCTTTCTTT. Amino acids: CASSPGTGHTEAFF.

This rearrangement joins TRBV9 to TRBJ1-2, with D uncertain. The CDR3 runs 15 residues. Germline CDR1 and CDR2: SGDLS and YYNGEE. Trimming removed 4 bases at V and 0 bases at J, with 13 bases between. The CDR3 loop is CASSPTTEPNYGYTF. The CDR3 DNA follows: TGTGCCAGCAGCCCGACGACGGAACCTAACTATGGCTACACCTTC.

The chain couples TRBV30 to TRBJ2-2; the D call may be TRBD1 or TRBD2 (5 bases each). CDR1 GTSNPN and CDR2 SVGIG come from the germline V gene (reference sequence). V lost 5 bases, J lost 1 base, and 17 bases lay in between. CDR3 length: 16 residues. Here the CDR3 reads CAWALGTGLNTGELFF. The CDR3 DNA sequence: TGTGCCTGGGCTTTGGGTACAGGACTGAACACCGGGGAGCTGTTTTTT.

The J gene is TRBJ1-3, the V gene TRBV6-5; a possible D gene is TRBD1 (5 bases). With 4 bases removed from V and 1 base from J, the gap between germline ends came to 11 bases. The CDR3 spans 15 residues. The germline CDR1 and CDR2 sequences are MNHEY and SVGAGI. CDR3 loop: CASSSRRQSGNTIYF. The CDR3 DNA follows: TGTGCCAGCAGTTCCCGAAGACAGTCTGGAAACACCATATATTTT.

The chain employs TRBV2 and TRBJ2-4; 7 bases map to TRBD1. The CDR3 covers 14 residues. V was clipped by 5 bases and J by 5 bases; unmatched bases: 6. CDR1 is SNHLY, CDR2 FYNNEI, per germline. CDR3 sequence reads: CASSLGQVENIQYF. DNA of the CDR3: TGTGCCAGCAGTCTAGGACAGGTCGAAAACATTCAGTACTTC.

V usage is TRBV11-2 and J usage is TRBJ2-1; D is unclear. Germline V lookup: CDR1 SGHAT, CDR2 FQNNGV. The V end was cut by 1 base, the J end by 0 bases, with 7 bases between. The CDR3 runs 15 residues. The CDR3: CASSLAFSSYNEQFF. CDR3 DNA sequence: TGTGCCAGCAGCTTAGCCTTTAGCTCCTACAATGAGCAGTTCTTC.

This chain joins TRBV15 and TRBJ1-2; D remains ambiguous. CDR1 and CDR2 from the germline V gene are LNHNV and YYDKDF (reference sequence). With 0 bases removed from V and 8 bases from J, the gap between germline ends came to 7 bases. The CDR3 totals 12 residues. CDR3 coding DNA: TGTGCCACCAGCAGAGATCTGCAAGGCTACACCTTC. It is translated as CATSRDLQGYTF.

V and J are TRBV5-1 and TRBJ2-5; 9 nucleotides agree with TRBD2. The V gene's germline CDR1 is SGHRS and CDR2 YFSETQ. V lost 2 bases to trimming and J lost 1 base; unmatched junction nucleotides: 0. The CDR3 length is 14 residues. CDR3 nucleotide sequence: TGCGCCAGCAGCTTTAGCGGGGGCCAAGAGACCCAGTACTTC. This codes for CASSFSGGQETQYF.

This sequence joins TRBV25-1 and TRBJ2-7, with D possibly matching TRBD2 (5 bases). In germline, CDR1 is MGHDK, CDR2 SYGVNS. CDR3 length: 14 residues. The germline V and J ends were trimmed by 5 bases and 4 bases, with 15 bases remaining between them. CDR3 DNA: TGTGCCAGCAGTAAATCGGGGTTACTTTACGAGCAGTACTTC. The encoded protein is CASSKSGLLYEQYF.

This clone was counted between two and nine times. This chain connects TRBV2 to TRBJ2-7, with D perhaps being TRBD1 or TRBD2 (7 bases each). Germline-derived CDR1 and CDR2 are SNHLY and FYNNEI. V gave up 4 bases and J gave up 5 bases, with 15 bases separating them. The CDR3 has 14 residues. As DNA, the CDR3 is TGTGCCAGCAGTGTAGGCCAGGGGGGGGACGAGCAGTACTTC. Translation: CASSVGQGGDEQYF.

This sequence joins TRBV6-1 and TRBJ1-5; 7 bases are a match to TRBD1. CDR1 and CDR2 from the germline V gene are MNHNS and SASEGT. V shed 9 bases and J 1 base; nucleotides not matched to a gene: 6. The CDR3 is made up of 14 amino acids. The CDR3 loop is CASKTGVSNQPQHF. The CDR3 nucleotides are TGTGCCAGTAAAACAGGGGTCAGCAATCAGCCCCAGCATTTT.

The chain has TRBV25-1 and TRBJ1-5, with D hard to call. Germline values: CDR1 MGHDK, CDR2 SYGVNS. The CDR3 has 13 residues. Trimming left V 0 bases short and J 5 bases short, with 5 bases between. CDR3 sequence reads: CASSEYGDQPQHF. CDR3 bases: TGTGCCAGCAGTGAATATGGGGATCAGCCCCAGCATTTT.

Turning to this clone: Other DNA sequences in the same sample also yield this CDR3. This chain joins TRBV27 and TRBJ2-7; D remains unclear. The germline CDR1 and CDR2 sequences are MNHEY and SMNVEV (reference sequence). The CDR3 loop spans 14 amino acids. Trimming cost V 0 bases and J 0 bases, with 6 bases left between them. CDR3 sequence: CASSLSGSSYEQYF. CDR3 DNA: TGTGCCAGCAGTTTATCGGGCAGCTCCTACGAGCAGTACTTC.

J is TRBJ2-3 and V is TRBV27, with 7 bases fitting TRBD2. With 6 bases clipped from V and 0 bases from J, the junction kept 9 bases outside the gene matches. Germline V gives CDR1 MNHEY, CDR2 SMNVEV (reference sequence). The CDR3 consists of 16 residues. CDR3 nucleotides: TGTGCCAGCAGCCTGGGTTGGGGGGGGAGCACAGATACGCAGTATTTT. Translating it yields CASSLGWGGSTDTQYF.

The CDR3 sequence: CASSWAGGDTQYF. The CDR3 DNA reads TGTGCCAGCAGCTGGGCGGGGGGGGATACGCAGTATTTT. This chain connects TRBV5-6 to TRBJ2-3; 9 bases are a match to TRBD2. Germline V gives CDR1 SGHDT, CDR2 YYEEEE. The CDR3 runs to 13 residues. V lost 3 bases, J lost 6 bases, and 2 bases stayed unmatched.

The chain couples TRBV4-1 to TRBJ2-7, with 12 positions matching TRBD2. Per germline, CDR1 MGHRA and CDR2 YSYEKL. Trimming cost V 1 base and J 7 bases; bases outside gene matches: 5. The length of the CDR3 is 15 residues. The CDR3 reads CASSQVLAGGREQYF. For the CDR3, the DNA is TGCGCCAGCAGCCAAGTTCTAGCGGGGGGGCGGGAGCAGTACTTC.

The rearrangement links TRBV6-5 to TRBJ1-3; D uncertain. The CDR3 consists of 14 residues. Germline lookup yields CDR1 MNHEY and CDR2 SVGAGI. Trimming cost V 8 bases and J 0 bases, with 11 bases left between them. CDR3 region: CASSSGYSGNTIYF. CDR3 sequence (DNA): TGTGCCAGCTCCTCGGGGTACTCTGGAAACACCATATATTTT.

The chain couples TRBV6-5 to TRBJ2-5, with D tentatively TRBD2 (5 bases). V was shortened by 2 bases and J by 5 bases, with 9 bases between the two germline ends. The CDR3 covers 13 residues. Germline CDR1 is MNHEY and CDR2 is SVGAGI. The CDR3: CASSYTRGETQYF. DNA for the CDR3: TGTGCCAGCAGTTACACTCGAGGGGAGACCCAGTACTTC.

This sequence joins TRBV18 and TRBJ2-7, with 12 bases that match TRBD2. V dropped 5 bases and J dropped 4; count of bases not matched to a gene: 9. The CDR3 runs to 16 residues. From germline, CDR1 is KGHSH and CDR2 LQKENI. CDR3 protein: CASSRAGTSGSYEQYF. The CDR3 nucleotides are TGTGCCAGCTCAAGAGCCGGGACTAGCGGGTCATACGAGCAGTACTTC.

The chain recombines TRBV28 with TRBJ2-5; 8 nucleotides match TRBD1. The CDR3 is made up of 16 amino acids. CDR1 and CDR2 from the germline V gene are MDHEN and SYDVKM. The V gene end was trimmed by 5 bases and the J gene end by 0 bases; junction bases not matched to a gene: 8. CDR3 bases: TGTGCCAGCAGTCCCCAGGGACAGGAGTACCAAGAGACCCAGTACTTC. Translating it yields CASSPQGQEYQETQYF.

The chain combines TRBV7-2 with TRBJ1-2; D might be TRBD1 (5 bases). V was pared by 2 bases and J by 4 bases, with 11 bases between. The germline V gene encodes CDR1 SGHTA and CDR2 FQGNSA. This CDR3 is built from 14 residues. CDR3 region: CASSLMGELYGYTF. CDR3 nucleotide sequence: TGTGCCAGCAGCTTAATGGGGGAACTCTATGGCTACACCTTC.

The rearrangement joins TRBV28 to TRBJ2-7; D gene unclear. The CDR3 is made up of 13 amino acids. V lost 2 bases to trimming and J lost 4 bases, with 9 bases between them. Germline CDR1 reads MDHEN; CDR2 reads SYDVKM. CDR3: CASSLGDFYEQYF. The CDR3 DNA reads as TGTGCCAGCAGTTTAGGAGATTTTTACGAGCAGTACTTC.

This rearrangement joins TRBV29-1 to TRBJ1-1; 7 bases are a match to TRBD1. V shed 4 bases and J 1 base; nucleotides not matched to a gene: 3. The CDR3 is 13 residues long. CDR1 SQVTM and CDR2 ANQGSEA come from the germline V gene. The CDR3 region is CSVAGTANTEAFF. As DNA, the CDR3 is TGCAGCGTTGCCGGGACAGCGAACACTGAAGCTTTCTTT.